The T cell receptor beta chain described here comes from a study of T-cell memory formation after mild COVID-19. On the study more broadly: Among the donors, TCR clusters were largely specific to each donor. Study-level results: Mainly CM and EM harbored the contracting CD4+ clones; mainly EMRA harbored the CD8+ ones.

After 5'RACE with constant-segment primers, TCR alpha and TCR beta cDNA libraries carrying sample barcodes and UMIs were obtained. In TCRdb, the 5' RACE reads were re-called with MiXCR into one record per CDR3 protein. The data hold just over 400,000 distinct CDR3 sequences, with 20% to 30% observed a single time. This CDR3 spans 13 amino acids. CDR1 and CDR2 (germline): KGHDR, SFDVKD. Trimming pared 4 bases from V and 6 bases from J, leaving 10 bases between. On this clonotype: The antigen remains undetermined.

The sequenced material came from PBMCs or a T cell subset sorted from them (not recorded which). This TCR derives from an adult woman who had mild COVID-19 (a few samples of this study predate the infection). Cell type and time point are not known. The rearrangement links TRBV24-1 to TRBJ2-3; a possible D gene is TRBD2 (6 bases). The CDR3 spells CATSDRTSDTQYF. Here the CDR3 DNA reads TGTGCCACCAGTGACCGTACTAGCGATACGCAGTATTTT.